The present T cell receptor beta chain was sequenced within a study of blood T cell repertoires in COVID-19. The CDR3 is 17 amino acids. The germline gives CDR1 MGHRA, CDR2 YSYEKL. The J segment lost 2 bases and the V segment lost 0 bases, leaving 6 bases of the junction unmatched. Per the original methods: Cell counts per sample came from amplifying reference gene primers. Here immunoSEQ multiplex PCR was the method, and the copy in TCRdb shows in-frame clones only, minus some. V, J and clone size were drawn from that table, and D and trimming were deduced from the DNA. The data show about 150,000 clones, with roughly four fifths seen just once and 25% to 30% held by the top ten.

The chain joins TRBV4-1 to TRBJ2-3, with 9 bases identical to TRBD2. The sequenced sample was peripheral blood. The receptor comes from a woman aged 60-70 years with acute or convalescent COVID-19. Here the CDR3 reads CASSQDWLAGYTDTQYF. The DNA of the CDR3 is TGCGCCAGCAGCCAAGATTGGCTAGCGGGGTACACAGATACGCAGTATTTT.